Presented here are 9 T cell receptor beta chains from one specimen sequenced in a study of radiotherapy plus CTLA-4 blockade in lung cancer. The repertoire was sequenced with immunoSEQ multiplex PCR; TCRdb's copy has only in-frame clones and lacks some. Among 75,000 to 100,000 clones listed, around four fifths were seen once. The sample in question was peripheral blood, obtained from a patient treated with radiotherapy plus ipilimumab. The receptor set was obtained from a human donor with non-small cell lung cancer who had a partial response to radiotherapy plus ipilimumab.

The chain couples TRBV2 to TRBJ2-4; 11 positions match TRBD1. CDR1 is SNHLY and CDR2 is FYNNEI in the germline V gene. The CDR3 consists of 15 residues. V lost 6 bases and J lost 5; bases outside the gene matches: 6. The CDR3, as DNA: TGTGCCAGCAGGGTGGACAGGGGGCTGGAAAACATTCAGTACTTC. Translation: CASRVDRGLENIQYF.

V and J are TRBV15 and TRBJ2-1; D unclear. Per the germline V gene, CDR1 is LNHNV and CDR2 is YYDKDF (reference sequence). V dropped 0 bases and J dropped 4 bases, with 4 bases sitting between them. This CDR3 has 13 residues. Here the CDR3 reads CATSRDTYNEQFF. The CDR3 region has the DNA TGTGCCACCAGCAGAGACACTTACAATGAGCAGTTCTTC.

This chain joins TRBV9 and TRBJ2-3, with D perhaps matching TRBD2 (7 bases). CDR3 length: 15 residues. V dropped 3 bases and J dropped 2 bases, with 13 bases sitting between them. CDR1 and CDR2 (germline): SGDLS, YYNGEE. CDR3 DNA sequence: TGTGCCAGCAGCGCCGGGGGGCAGTTCACAGATACGCAGTATTTT. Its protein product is CASSAGGQFTDTQYF.

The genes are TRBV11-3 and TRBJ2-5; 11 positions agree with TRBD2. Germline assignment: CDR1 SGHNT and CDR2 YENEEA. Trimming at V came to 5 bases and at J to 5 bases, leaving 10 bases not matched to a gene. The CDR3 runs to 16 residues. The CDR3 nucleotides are TGTGCCAGCAGCCCGGGTAGCGGGAGGGCGATTGAGACCCAGTACTTC. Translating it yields CASSPGSGRAIETQYF. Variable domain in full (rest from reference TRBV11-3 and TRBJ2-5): EAGVVQSPRYKIIEKKQPVAFWCNPISGHNTLYWYLQNLGQGPELLIRYENEEAVDDSQLPKDRFSAERLKGVDSTLKIQPAELGDSAVYLCASSPGSGRAIETQYFGPGTRLLVL.

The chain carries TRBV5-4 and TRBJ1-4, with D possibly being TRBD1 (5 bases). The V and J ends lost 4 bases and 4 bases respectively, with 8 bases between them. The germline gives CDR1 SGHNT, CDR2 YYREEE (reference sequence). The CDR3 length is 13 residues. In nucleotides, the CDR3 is TGTGCCAGCAGCGACGACAGTAATGAAAAACTGTTTTTT. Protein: CASSDDSNEKLFF.

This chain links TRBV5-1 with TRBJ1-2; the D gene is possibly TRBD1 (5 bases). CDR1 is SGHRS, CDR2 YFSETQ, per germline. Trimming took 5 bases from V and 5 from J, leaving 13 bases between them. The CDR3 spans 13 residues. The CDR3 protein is CASRGGAPYGYTF. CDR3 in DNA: TGCGCCAGCAGAGGAGGGGCCCCATATGGCTACACCTTC.

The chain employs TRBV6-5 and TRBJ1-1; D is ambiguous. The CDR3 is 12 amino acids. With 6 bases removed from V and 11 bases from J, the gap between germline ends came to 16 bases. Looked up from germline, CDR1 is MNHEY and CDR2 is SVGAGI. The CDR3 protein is CASRNPLKKAFF. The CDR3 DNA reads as TGTGCCAGCAGGAATCCCCTAAAGAAGGCTTTCTTT.

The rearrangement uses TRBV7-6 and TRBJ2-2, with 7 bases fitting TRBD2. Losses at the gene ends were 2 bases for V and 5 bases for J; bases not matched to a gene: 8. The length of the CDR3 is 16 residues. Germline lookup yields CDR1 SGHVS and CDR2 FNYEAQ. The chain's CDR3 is CASSLYGSGRTGELFF. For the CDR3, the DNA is TGTGCCAGCAGCTTATATGGTAGCGGGCGGACCGGGGAGCTGTTTTTT.

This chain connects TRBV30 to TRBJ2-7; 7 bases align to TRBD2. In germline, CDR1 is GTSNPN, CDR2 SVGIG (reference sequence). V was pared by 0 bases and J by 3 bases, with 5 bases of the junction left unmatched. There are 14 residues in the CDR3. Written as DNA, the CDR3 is TGTGCCTGGAGTGTTGGGGGGGAGGACTACGAGCAGTACTTC. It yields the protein CAWSVGGEDYEQYF.